The clone carrying this TCR beta chain appeared once. As yet, its antigen is unknown. Trimming took 1 base from V and 4 from J, leaving 11 bases between them. In germline, CDR1 is SQVTM, CDR2 ANQGSEA. This CDR3 is built from 13 residues. The data originate from a study of cytomegalovirus exposure and HLA in healthy donors. Whole-study results and caveats: Highly shared variants forming one cluster were likely a sequencing artifact.

PCR used 60 Vbeta primers and 13 Jbeta primers. Profiled with immunoSEQ multiplex PCR; TCRdb holds only in-frame clones, not every one. Counted here are 74,000 or so clones, about 80% occurring once; the ten biggest clones make up 7% to 7.5%. This receptor was identified in a middle-aged woman in good health and CMV-seronegative. This chain links TRBV29-1 with TRBJ2-7, with no clear D. Material for sequencing was PBMCs. As DNA, the CDR3 is TGCAGCGTTGAAGGGGCGTCAGGTTACGAGCAGTACTTC. Protein: CSVEGASGYEQYF.